A selection of T cell receptor beta chains follows, all from one sample in a study of technical replicates of blood from a handful of donors. Method: immunoSEQ multiplex PCR; TCRdb's copy keeps in-frame clones and lacks some. The data show tens of thousands of clones, around 87% seen once. The sequenced material came from PBMCs. Every receptor here comes from a human donor in good health. Some clones in this sample may be carry-over from other donors' samples. The conserved cysteine and the conserved F or W are not part of the CDR3 here.

cdr3_aa | v_call
ASSPQGNQPQH | TRBV5-5
ASSLAQSEGEKLF | TRBV7-9
ASSRLAGGPVIAEQF | TRBV2
ASSPAANEQF | TRBV7-2
ASNPAVTSYNEQF | TRBV2
ASSPLGTVYGYT | TRBV6-5
ATSSTRSYEQY | TRBV7-6
ASSEGSGGPETQY | TRBV6-1
ASSVVPGSNTGELF | TRBV9
ACNRGWPNYGYT | TRBV30
ASREAGAEYNEQF | TRBV9
ASSTSGDTEAF | TRBV19
ASSLQGYSNQPQH | TRBV7-2
AWSVGTGGLDTEAF | TRBV30
ASSPRDRDRRNEQF | TRBV5-4
ASSLRTGVGEQY | TRBV5-4
ASSGGTGPNYGYT | TRBV7-2
ASSQGTANTGELF | TRBV4-2
SVEWPSSV | TRBV29-1
ASSLIAGGLYEQF | TRBV7-3
ASSYLSAQYEQY | TRBV6-5
ASSTPGSEQY | TRBV27
ASSSRTSGSSYEQY | TRBV19
ASSLALDVTQY | TRBV5-1
ASSRDGQGTDTQY | TRBV9
ASSGVEGGGYT | TRBV27